This T cell receptor (beta chain) originates from a study of naive and memory T cell subsets. An equimolar mix of two oligonucleotides served as the beta constant-region primer for TRBC1 and TRBC2. Nested alpha and beta constant-region primers with the SP2 primer drove four PCR rounds on ligated cDNA. A 12-nucleotide UMI and the SP2 primer were added to the cDNA 3' end by oligonucleotide ligation. TCRdb re-called the UMI-ligation and nested PCR reads through MiXCR, storing one row per CDR3 protein. This sample has roughly 140,000 distinct CDR3 sequences, with approximately 20% found just once. Separate alpha and beta amplification began at the second PCR step. Study-wide points: The power law exponent of TCR abundance differed between naive and memory cells. Especially in CD8 cells, naive repertoires contained a few larger clonotypes, possibly CD45RA-re-expressing memory cells.

V gave up 1 base and J gave up 6 bases; unmatched junction bases: 4. The V gene's germline CDR1 is SEHNR and CDR2 FQNEAQ (reference sequence). The CDR3 contains 15 residues. In the case of this clonotype: Its antigen is currently unknown.

The sequenced material came from naive CD8+ T cells from blood. V is TRBV7-9 and J is TRBJ1-5; 9 positions agree with TRBD1. This receptor was identified in a human donor in good health. CDR3 bases: TGTGCCAGCAGCTTAGACAGGGGGCTTGCTCAGCCCCAGCATTTT. Amino acids: CASSLDRGLAQPQHF.